The entry below gives a single TCR beta chain sequence along with its context. The J segment lost 6 bases and the V segment lost 5 bases, leaving 12 bases of the junction unmatched. This CDR3 has 15 amino acids. Germline lookup yields CDR1 PRHDT and CDR2 FYEKMQ (reference sequence). The authors reverse transcribed roughly 0.5 to 1 ug RNA with random hexamers. Across 54 Vbeta and 13 Jbeta, immunoSEQ multiplex PCR amplified TCR beta CDR3. A single record per CDR3 protein comes from TCRdb applying MiXCR to the immunoSEQ multiplex PCR reads. The data contain about 47,000 distinct CDR3 sequences, 80% to 95% of them singletons. The source of the sample is a study of CD8 T cells in Susac syndrome.

V is TRBV13 and J is TRBJ1-1; 7 bases map to TRBD1. What was sequenced was CD8+ T cells from PBMCs. This sequence originates from a human donor in good health. CDR3 protein: CASSGHRGVEPEAFF. The CDR3 nucleotides read TGTGCCAGCAGCGGCCACAGGGGCGTGGAGCCTGAAGCTTTCTTT.